This T cell receptor beta chain was identified during a study of blood T cell repertoires in COVID-19. As for the study in general: Sample material is recorded as cDNA or gDNA derived from T cells, B-cell-depleted T cells, or PBMCs.

The table came from immunoSEQ multiplex PCR; TCRdb's copy has only in-frame clones and leaves some out. The profile covers over 200,000 clones, with 87% appearing a single time and 1.9% taken by the ten largest. This receptor was obtained from a man aged 35 to 55 with active or convalescent COVID-19. The source material was peripheral blood.

This CDR3 reads CASSSFGTDNQPQHF. The DNA for the CDR3 is TGTGCCAGCAGCTCATTCGGGACAGACAATCAGCCCCAGCATTTT. This chain uses TRBV5-5 with TRBJ1-5; 7 bases agree with TRBD1. This CDR3 contains 15 residues. The ends lost 3 bases at V and 3 bases at J; junction bases unmatched: 6. From germline, CDR1 is SGHKS and CDR2 YYEKEE (reference sequence).